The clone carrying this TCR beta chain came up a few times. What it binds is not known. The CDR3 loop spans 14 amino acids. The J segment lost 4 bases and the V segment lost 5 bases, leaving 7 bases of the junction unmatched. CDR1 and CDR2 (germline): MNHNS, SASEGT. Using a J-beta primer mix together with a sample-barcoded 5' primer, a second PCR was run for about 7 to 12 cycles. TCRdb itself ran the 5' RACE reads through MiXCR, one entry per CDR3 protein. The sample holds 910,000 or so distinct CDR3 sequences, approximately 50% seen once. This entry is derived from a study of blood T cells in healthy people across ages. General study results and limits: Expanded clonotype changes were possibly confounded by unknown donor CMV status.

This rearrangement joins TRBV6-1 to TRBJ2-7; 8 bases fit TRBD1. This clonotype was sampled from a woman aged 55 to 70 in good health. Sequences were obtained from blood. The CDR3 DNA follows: TGTGCCAGCAGTACCGGGACAGGATATTACGAGCAGTACTTC. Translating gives CASSTGTGYYEQYF.